Included here is one TCR beta chain sequence, with context. This specimen belongs to a study of Ad26.COV2.S vaccination and SARS-CoV-2 variants. Study at large: Each vaccinee took Ad26.COV2.S intramuscularly, once or twice 56 days apart.

As for treatment: about 20 received Ad26.COV2.S at low or high dose, single or two shots; several received placebo; per-sample allocation not given. The samples were gathered on day 63 after the first injection of vaccine or placebo. Profiling relied on immunoSEQ multiplex PCR, and the TCRdb table lists in-frame clones only, not all of them. The data contain about 400,000 clones, 83% of them singletons. The sequence derives from a person aged 18-60 years who received the Ad26.COV2.S COVID-19 vaccine or a placebo. The source material was peripheral blood, sampled in a trial of Ad26.COV2.S vaccine versus placebo.

The CDR3 sequence: CASSGDLGSYEQYF. CDR3 in DNA: TGTGCCAGCAGCGGGGACCTCGGGAGCTACGAGCAGTACTTC. J is TRBJ2-7 and V is TRBV9; possibly TRBD2 for D (6 bases). CDR1 and CDR2 from the germline V gene are SGDLS and YYNGEE. V gave up 3 bases and J gave up 3 bases, with 13 bases separating them. The length of the CDR3 is 14 residues.